The 10 T cell receptor beta chains presented below share a single source sample, sequenced in a study of cytomegalovirus exposure and HLA in healthy donors. Vbeta (60) and Jbeta (13) primers were used in the PCR. Profiling relied on immunoSEQ multiplex PCR, and the TCRdb table lists in-frame clones only, not all of them. The table shows around 190,000 clones, with around 80% occurring only once. The sample was PBMCs. The receptors were gathered from a middle-aged man in good health and CMV-seronegative.

The chain couples TRBV7-2 to TRBJ2-2; TRBD2 agrees at 9 bases. The germline V gene encodes CDR1 SGHTA and CDR2 FQGNSA. The junction had 11 bases not matched to a gene; V was cut back by 4 bases and J by 5 bases. CDR3 size: 17 residues. The CDR3 reads CASSSRGTSQKTGELFF. The DNA of the CDR3 is TGTGCCAGCAGCTCCAGAGGGACTAGCCAAAAAACCGGGGAGCTGTTTTTT.

Here the CDR3 reads CASSPSGTPGAGNTIYF. The CDR3 coding sequence is TGTGCCAGCAGCCCTAGTGGGACCCCAGGGGCTGGAAACACCATATATTTT. The rearrangement joins TRBV7-2 to TRBJ1-3; TRBD1 might be the D (6 bases). From germline, CDR1 is SGHTA and CDR2 FQGNSA. CDR3 length equals 17 residues. The germline V and J ends were trimmed by 5 bases and 2 bases, with 19 bases remaining between them.

The chain is built from TRBV5-1 and TRBJ1-2; no reliable D call. CDR3 length: 13 amino acids. In germline, CDR1 is SGHRS, CDR2 YFSETQ. V was cut by 0 bases and J by 4 bases, with 7 bases left in between. DNA of the CDR3: TGCGCCAGCAGCTTGGAAGGGAGCTATGGCTACACCTTC. Its protein product is CASSLEGSYGYTF. Based on the CDR3 plus reference TRBV5-1 and TRBJ1-2, the full variable domain is KAGVTQTPRYLIKTRGQQVTLSCSPISGHRSVSWYQQTPGQGLQFLFEYFSETQRNKGNFPGRFSGRQFSNSRSEMNVSTLELGDSALYLCASSLEGSYGYTFGSGTRLTVV.

The chain joins TRBV15 to TRBJ2-3, with a possible D match to TRBD2 (5 bases). The CDR3 sequence is 14 residues long. V was trimmed by 5 bases and J by 4 bases, leaving 13 bases between them. Germline CDR1 and CDR2: LNHNV and YYDKDF (reference sequence). CDR3 DNA sequence: TGTGCCACCAGCGGAGGAGCCGCGGCAGATACGCAGTATTTT. As protein: CATSGGAAADTQYF. Full variable domain (rest looked up from reference TRBV15 and TRBJ2-3): DAMVIQNPRYQVTQFGKPVTLSCSQTLNHNVMYWYQQKSSQAPKLLFHYYDKDFNNEADTPDNFQSRRPNTSFCFLDIRSPGLGDTAMYLCATSGGAAADTQYFGPGTRLTVL.

The table lists this clone with a few counts. The chain uses TRBV5-1 and TRBJ2-5; TRBD1 aligns across 9 bases. The V gene's germline CDR1 is SGHRS and CDR2 YFSETQ. The V segment lost 6 bases and the J segment 5 bases; nucleotides outside the gene matches: 8. There are 14 residues in the CDR3. CDR3 protein: CASNPDRGQETQYF. The CDR3 nucleotides are TGCGCCAGCAACCCGGACAGGGGTCAGGAGACCCAGTACTTC.

The chain is built from TRBV6-4 and TRBJ2-1; 10 bases align to TRBD1. The CDR3 sequence is 15 residues long. Trimming took 2 bases from V and 3 from J; bases not matched to a gene: 1. Germline CDR1 and CDR2: MRHNA and SNTAGT. CDR3 amino acids: CASSDGTGDYNEQFF. The CDR3 region has the DNA TGTGCCAGCAGTGACGGGACAGGGGACTACAATGAGCAGTTCTTC.

A word on this clone: This sample includes further DNA sequences coding for the same CDR3. This CDR3 is CASSLAGAYNEQFF. The DNA for the CDR3 is TGTGCCAGCAGCTTGGCGGGAGCCTACAATGAGCAGTTCTTC. The J gene is TRBJ2-1, the V gene TRBV7-9, with 7 bases identical to TRBD2. This CDR3 has 14 amino acids. The J segment lost 2 bases and the V segment lost 3 bases, leaving 1 base of the junction unmatched. Germline V gene lookup returns CDR1 SEHNR and CDR2 FQNEAQ (reference sequence).

The CDR3 spells CASSHPRTSGGTYEQYF. In nucleotides, the CDR3 is TGCGCCAGCAGCCACCCGCGGACTAGCGGGGGAACCTACGAGCAGTACTTC. This rearrangement joins TRBV4-1 to TRBJ2-7; TRBD2 matches 13 bases. This CDR3 has 17 residues. V gave up 3 bases and J gave up 2 bases; unmatched junction bases: 7. Per germline, CDR1 MGHRA and CDR2 YSYEKL.

This clone is a singleton in its sample. This chain connects TRBV10-3 to TRBJ1-2, with 11 bases identical to TRBD1. Unmatched junction bases numbered 5, after V lost 2 bases and J lost 3 bases. This CDR3 has 16 amino acids. The V gene's germline CDR1 is ENHRY and CDR2 SYGVKD. CDR3 region: CAISERGTGGDYGYTF. Written as DNA, the CDR3 is TGTGCCATCAGTGAGAGGGGGACAGGGGGGGACTATGGCTACACCTTC.

The J gene is TRBJ1-2, the V gene TRBV28; no firm D call. The CDR3 runs to 12 residues. Looked up from germline, CDR1 is MDHEN and CDR2 is SYDVKM. The V end was cut by 7 bases, the J end by 4 bases, with 10 bases between. CDR3 in amino acids: CASTDAGYGYTF. CDR3 bases: TGTGCCAGCACCGATGCGGGCTATGGCTACACCTTC.